This entry is about one T cell receptor (beta chain). The sample is drawn from a study of T cell responses to AZD1222 COVID-19 vaccine. As for the study in general: Some second doses came at about 4 weeks and others at about 12 weeks; these were pooled.

Germline V gene data show CDR1 as SNHLY and CDR2 as FYNNEI. The CDR3 sequence is 16 residues long. Deletions cut 2 bases from V and 1 base from J, with 14 bases between. Assay used: immunoSEQ multiplex PCR; TCRdb lists only in-frame clones, some missing. This table holds about 180,000 clones, 90% found once. The sample consisted of peripheral blood, taken on day 0 of AZD1222 vaccination. The V and J genes are TRBV2 and TRBJ1-1; maybe TRBD1 (5 bases). This clonotype was sampled from an adult in good health. The CDR3 region has the DNA TGTGCCAGCAGTGAACAGTCGGGACTGAAGAACACTGAAGCTTTCTTT. Translating it yields CASSEQSGLKNTEAFF.